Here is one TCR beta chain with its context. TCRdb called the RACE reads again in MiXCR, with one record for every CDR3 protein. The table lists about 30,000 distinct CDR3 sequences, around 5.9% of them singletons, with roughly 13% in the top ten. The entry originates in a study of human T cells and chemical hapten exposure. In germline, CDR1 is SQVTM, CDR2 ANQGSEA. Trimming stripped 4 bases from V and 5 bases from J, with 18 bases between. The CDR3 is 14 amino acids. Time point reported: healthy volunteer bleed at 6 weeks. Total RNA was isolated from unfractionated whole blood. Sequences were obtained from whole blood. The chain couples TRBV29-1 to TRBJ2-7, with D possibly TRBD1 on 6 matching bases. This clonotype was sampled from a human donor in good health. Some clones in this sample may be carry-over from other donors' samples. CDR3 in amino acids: CSVARSSGVDEQYF. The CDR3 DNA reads TGCAGCGTTGCGCGTTCCTCAGGGGTGGACGAGCAGTACTTC.